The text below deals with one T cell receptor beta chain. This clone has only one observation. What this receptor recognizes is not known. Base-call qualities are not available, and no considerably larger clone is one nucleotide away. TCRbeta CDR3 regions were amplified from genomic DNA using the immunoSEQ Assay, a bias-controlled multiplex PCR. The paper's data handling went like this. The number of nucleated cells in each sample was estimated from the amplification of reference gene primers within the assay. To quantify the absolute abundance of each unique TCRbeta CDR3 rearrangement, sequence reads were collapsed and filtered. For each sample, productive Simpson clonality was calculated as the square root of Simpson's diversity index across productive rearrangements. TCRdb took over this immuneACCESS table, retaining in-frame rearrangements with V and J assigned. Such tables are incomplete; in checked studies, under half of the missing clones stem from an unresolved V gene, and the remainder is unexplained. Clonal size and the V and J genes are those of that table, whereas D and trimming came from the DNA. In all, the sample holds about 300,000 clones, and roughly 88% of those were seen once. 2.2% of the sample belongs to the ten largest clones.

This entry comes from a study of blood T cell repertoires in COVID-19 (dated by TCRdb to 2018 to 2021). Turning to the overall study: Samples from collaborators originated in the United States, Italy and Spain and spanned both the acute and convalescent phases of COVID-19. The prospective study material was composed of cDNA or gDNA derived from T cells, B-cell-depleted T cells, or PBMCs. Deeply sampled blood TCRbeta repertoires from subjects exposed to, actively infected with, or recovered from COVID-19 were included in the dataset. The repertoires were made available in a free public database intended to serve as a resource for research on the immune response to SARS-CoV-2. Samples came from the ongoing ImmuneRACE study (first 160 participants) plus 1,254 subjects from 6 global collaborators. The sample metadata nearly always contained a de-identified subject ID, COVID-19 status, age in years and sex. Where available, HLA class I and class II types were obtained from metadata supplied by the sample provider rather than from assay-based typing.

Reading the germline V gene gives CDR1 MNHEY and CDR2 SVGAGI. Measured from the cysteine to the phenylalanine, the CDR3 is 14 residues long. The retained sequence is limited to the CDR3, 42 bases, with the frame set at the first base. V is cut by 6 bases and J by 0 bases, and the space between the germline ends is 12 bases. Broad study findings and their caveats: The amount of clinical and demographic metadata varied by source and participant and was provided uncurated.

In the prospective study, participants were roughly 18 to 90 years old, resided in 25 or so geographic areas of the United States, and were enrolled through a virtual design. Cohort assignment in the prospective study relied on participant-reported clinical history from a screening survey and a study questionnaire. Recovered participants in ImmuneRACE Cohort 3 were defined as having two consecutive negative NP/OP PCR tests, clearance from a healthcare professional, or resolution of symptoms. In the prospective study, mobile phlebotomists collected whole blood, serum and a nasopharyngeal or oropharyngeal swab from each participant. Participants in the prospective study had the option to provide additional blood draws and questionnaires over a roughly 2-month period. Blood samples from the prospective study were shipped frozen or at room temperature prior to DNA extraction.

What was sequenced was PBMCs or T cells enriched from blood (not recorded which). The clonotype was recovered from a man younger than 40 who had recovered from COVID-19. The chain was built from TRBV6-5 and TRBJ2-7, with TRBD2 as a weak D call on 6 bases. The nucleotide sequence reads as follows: TGTGCCAGCAGCGATTTGGGACTCTCCTACGAGCAGTACTTC. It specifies CASSDLGLSYEQYF.